This T cell receptor (beta chain) was documented in a study of OX40 agonist ivuxolimab in advanced cancers. General study points: Clonal expansion was seen in CD4+ and CD8+ blood T cells by week 6 at 0.1 to 3.0 mg/kg. Normalized T-cell clonal expansion was also low in some nonresponders.

CDR1 and CDR2 (germline): SGHDN, FVKESK. This CDR3 contains 16 residues. V was clipped by 0 bases and J by 3 bases; unmatched bases: 7. A single count supports this clone. Its antigen is currently unknown. Data came from immunoSEQ multiplex PCR; TCRdb stores just in-frame clones and leaves some out. There are 28,000 or so clones in the sample; 84% occur only once, and around 23% lies in the top ten. The J gene is TRBJ2-7, the V gene TRBV14, with 8 positions matching TRBD1. Sequencing used CD4+ or CD8+ T cells sorted from blood, obtained in a trial of the OX40 agonist ivuxolimab. This clonotype originated in an adult with an advanced solid tumor such as melanoma, head and neck, liver or kidney cancer. CDR3 sequence: CASSQDGDRTIYEQYF. The CDR3 region has the DNA TGTGCCAGCAGCCAAGATGGGGACAGGACAATCTACGAGCAGTACTTC.